This T cell receptor (beta chain) emerged from a study of cytomegalovirus exposure and HLA in healthy donors. Trimming stripped 3 bases from V and 0 bases from J, with 6 bases between. The length of the CDR3 is 15 residues. Per the germline V gene, CDR1 is SGHNT and CDR2 is YENEEA. Primers for the PCR totalled 60 Vbeta and 13 Jbeta. Profiled with immunoSEQ multiplex PCR; TCRdb holds only in-frame clones, not every one. The sample includes more than 95,000 clones, around 76% of them seen just once. This clone was counted a few times. This chain joins TRBV11-3 and TRBJ2-6; D is unclear. Specimen: PBMCs. This clonotype was sampled from a man between 35 and 55 years old in good health and CMV-seropositive. CDR3: CASSFSSSGANVLTF. As DNA, the CDR3 is TGTGCCAGCAGCTTTAGCAGCTCTGGGGCCAACGTCCTGACTTTC. Full variable domain (remainder filled in from reference TRBV11-3 and TRBJ2-6): EAGVVQSPRYKIIEKKQPVAFWCNPISGHNTLYWYLQNLGQGPELLIRYENEEAVDDSQLPKDRFSAERLKGVDSTLKIQPAELGDSAVYLCASSFSSSGANVLTFGAGSRLTVL.